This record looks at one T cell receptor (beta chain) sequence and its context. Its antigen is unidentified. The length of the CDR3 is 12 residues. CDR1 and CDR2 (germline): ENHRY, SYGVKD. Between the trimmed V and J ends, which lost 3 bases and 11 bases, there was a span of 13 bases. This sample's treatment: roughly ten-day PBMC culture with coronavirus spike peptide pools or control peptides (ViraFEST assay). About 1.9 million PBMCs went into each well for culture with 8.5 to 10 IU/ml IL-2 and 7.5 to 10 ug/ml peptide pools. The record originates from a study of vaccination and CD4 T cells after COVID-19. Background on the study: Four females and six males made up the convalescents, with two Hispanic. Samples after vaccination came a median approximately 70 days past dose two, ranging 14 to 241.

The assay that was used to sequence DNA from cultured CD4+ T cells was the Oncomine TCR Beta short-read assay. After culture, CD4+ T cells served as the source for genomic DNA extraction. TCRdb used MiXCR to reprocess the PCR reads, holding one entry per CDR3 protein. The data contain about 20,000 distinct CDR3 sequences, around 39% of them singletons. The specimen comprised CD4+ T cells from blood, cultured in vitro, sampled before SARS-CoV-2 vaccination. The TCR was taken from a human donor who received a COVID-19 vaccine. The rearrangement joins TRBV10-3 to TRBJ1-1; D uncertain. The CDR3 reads CAISDYTKTAFF. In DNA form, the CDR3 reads TGTGCCATCAGTGACTACACAAAAACGGCTTTCTTT.